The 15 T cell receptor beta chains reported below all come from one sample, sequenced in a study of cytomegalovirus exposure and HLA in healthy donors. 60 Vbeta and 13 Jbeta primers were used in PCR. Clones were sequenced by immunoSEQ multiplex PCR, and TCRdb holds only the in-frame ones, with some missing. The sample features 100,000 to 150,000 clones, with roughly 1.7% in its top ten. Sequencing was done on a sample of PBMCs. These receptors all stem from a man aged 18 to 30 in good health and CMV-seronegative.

The CDR3 sequence is CASSLGLAGADHTQYF. In DNA form, the CDR3 reads TGTGCCAGCAGCTTAGGACTAGCGGGAGCAGATCATACGCAGTATTTT. The chain is built from TRBV5-4 and TRBJ2-3; TRBD2 matches 13 bases. The trim removed 2 bases at V and 7 bases at J, leaving 7 bases unmatched. The CDR3 extends over 16 amino acids. CDR1 and CDR2 from the germline V gene are SGHNT and YYREEE (reference sequence).

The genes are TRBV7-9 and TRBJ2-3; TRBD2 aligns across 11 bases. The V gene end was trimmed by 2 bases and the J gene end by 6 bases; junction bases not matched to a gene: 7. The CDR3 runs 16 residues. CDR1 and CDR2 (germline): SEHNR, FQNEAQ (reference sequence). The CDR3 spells CASSLIELAGADTQYF. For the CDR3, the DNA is TGTGCCAGCAGCTTAATCGAACTAGCGGGAGCGGATACGCAGTATTTT.

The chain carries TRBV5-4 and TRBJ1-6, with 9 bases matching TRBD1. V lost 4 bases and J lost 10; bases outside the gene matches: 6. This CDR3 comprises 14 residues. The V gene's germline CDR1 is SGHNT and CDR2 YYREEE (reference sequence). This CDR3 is CASSPRQGGSPLHF. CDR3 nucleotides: TGTGCCAGCAGCCCGCGACAGGGGGGATCACCCCTCCACTTT.

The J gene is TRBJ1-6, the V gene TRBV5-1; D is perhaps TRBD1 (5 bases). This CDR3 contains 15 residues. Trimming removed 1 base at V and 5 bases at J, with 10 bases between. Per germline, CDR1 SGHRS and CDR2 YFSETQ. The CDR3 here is CASSLYGGNNSPLHF. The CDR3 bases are TGCGCCAGCAGCTTGTACGGGGGGAATAATTCACCCCTCCACTTT.

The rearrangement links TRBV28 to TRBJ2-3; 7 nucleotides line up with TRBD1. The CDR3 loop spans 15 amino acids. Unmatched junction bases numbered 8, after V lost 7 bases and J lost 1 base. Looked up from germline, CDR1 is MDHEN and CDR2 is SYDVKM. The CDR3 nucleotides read TGTGCCAGCAATAAACACCAGGGGGGCACAGATACGCAGTATTTT. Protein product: CASNKHQGGTDTQYF.

The CDR3 loop reads CASSESIRTKYEQYF. The CDR3 region has the DNA TGCGCCAGCAGTGAGTCCATACGAACCAAATACGAGCAGTACTTC. The chain combines TRBV10-1 with TRBJ2-5; no reliable D call. TRBJ2-7 explains the end of the DNA better; the J call may be wrong. Germline assignment: CDR1 WNHNN and CDR2 SYGVQD (reference sequence). The CDR3 sequence is 15 residues long.

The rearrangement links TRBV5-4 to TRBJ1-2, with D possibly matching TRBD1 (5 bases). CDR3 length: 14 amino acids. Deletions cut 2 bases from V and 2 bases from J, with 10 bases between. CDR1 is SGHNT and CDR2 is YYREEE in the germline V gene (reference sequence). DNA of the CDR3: TGTGCCAGCAGCTTAGGCGGGGGAAACTATGGCTACACCTTC. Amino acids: CASSLGGGNYGYTF.

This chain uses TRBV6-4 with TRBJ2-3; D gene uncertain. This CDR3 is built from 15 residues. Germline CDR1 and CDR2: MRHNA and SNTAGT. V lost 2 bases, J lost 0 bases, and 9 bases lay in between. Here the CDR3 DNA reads TGTGCCAGCAGTGACGAGGCGGCTAGCACAGATACGCAGTATTTT. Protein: CASSDEAASTDTQYF.

CDR3 DNA sequence: TGTGCCAGCAGCTTAGGTCCTAGCCACGAGACCCAGTACTTC. Protein: CASSLGPSHETQYF. The chain has TRBV11-3 and TRBJ2-5, with D perhaps TRBD2 (5 bases). The germline V gene encodes CDR1 SGHNT and CDR2 YENEEA. The CDR3 runs to 14 residues. Deletions cut 1 base from V and 5 bases from J, with 11 bases between.

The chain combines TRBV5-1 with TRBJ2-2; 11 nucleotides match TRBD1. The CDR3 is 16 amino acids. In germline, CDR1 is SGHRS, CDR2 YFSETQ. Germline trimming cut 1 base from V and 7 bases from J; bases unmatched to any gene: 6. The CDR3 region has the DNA TGCGCCAGCAGCTTGCAGGACAGGGGGCGCGGCGGGGAGCTGTTTTTT. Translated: CASSLQDRGRGGELFF.

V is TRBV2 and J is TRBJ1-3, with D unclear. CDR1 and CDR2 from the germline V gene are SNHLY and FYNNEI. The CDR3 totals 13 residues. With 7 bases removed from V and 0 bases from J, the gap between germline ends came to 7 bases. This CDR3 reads CASMPVSGNTIYF. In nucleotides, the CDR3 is TGTGCCAGCATGCCGGTCTCTGGAAACACCATATATTTT.

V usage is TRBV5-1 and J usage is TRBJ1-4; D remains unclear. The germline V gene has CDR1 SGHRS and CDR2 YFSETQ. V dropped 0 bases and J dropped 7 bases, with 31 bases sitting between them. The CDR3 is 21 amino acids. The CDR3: CASSLAAWIPGTHPGVEKLFF. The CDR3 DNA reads TGCGCCAGCAGCTTGGCCGCCTGGATACCGGGAACCCACCCTGGAGTTGAAAAACTGTTTTTT.

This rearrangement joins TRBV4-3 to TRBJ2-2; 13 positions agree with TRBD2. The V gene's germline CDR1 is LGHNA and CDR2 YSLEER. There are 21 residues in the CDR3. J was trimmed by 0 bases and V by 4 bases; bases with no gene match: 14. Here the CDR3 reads CASSLETGTSGTSTNTGELFF. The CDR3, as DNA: TGCGCCAGCAGCCTAGAAACCGGGACTAGCGGGACTAGCACGAACACCGGGGAGCTGTTTTTT.

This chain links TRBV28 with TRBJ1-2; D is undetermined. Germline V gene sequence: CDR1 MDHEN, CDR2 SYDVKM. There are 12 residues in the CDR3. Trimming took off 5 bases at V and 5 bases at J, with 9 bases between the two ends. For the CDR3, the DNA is TGTGCCAGCAGTCTCGACACTTATGGCTACACCTTC. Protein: CASSLDTYGYTF.

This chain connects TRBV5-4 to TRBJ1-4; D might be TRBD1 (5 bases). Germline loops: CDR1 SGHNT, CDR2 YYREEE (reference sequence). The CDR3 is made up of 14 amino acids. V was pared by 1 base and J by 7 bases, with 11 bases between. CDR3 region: CASSLQGAVEKLFF. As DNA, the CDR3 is TGTGCCAGCAGCTTGCAGGGCGCAGTTGAAAAACTGTTTTTT.